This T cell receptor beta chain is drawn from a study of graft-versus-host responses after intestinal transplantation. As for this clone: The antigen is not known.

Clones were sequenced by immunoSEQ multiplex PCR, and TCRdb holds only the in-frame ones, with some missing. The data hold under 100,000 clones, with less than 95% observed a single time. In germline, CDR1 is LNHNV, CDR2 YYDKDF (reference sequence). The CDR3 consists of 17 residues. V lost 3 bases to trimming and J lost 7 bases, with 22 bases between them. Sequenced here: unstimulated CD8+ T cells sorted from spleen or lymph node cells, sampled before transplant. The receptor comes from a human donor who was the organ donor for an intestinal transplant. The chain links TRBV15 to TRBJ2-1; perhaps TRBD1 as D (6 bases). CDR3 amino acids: CATSSGSLGGSGNEQFF. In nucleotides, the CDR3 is TGTGCCACCAGCAGTGGTTCGCTTGGGGGCAGTGGAAATGAGCAGTTCTTC.